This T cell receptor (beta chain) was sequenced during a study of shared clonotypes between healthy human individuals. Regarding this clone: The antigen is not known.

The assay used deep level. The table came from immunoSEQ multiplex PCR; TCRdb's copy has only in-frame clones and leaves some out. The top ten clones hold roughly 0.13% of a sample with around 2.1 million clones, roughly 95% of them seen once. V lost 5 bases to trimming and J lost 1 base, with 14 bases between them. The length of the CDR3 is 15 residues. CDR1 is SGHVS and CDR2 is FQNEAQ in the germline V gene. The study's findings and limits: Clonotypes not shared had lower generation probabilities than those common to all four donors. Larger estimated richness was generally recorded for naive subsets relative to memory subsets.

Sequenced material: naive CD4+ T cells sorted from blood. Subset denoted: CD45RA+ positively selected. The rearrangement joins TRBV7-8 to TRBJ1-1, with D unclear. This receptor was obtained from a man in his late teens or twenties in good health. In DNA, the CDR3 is TGTGCCAGCAGCGCCCGGGAGGCTGAGAACACTGAAGCTTTCTTT. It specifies CASSAREAENTEAFF.